A selection of T cell receptor beta chains follows, all from one sample in a study of blood T cell repertoires in COVID-19. Libraries were prepared by immunoSEQ multiplex PCR; TCRdb keeps only in-frame clonotypes and omits some of them. The sample records over 150,000 clones, less than 85% being singletons. The source material was PBMCs or T cells enriched from blood (not recorded which). The source of these receptors is a woman aged 25 to 39 who had recovered from COVID-19. The CDR3 runs from the conserved cysteine through the conserved F or W. The D gene is left open where the match is weak. Clone size is shown for a subset of rows, as once, few, many or a class of expanded clone.

clone size: once
D gene: TRBD1
J gene: TRBJ2-5
V gene: TRBV2
CDR3 DNA: TGTGCCAGCAGCCCTAATGGACAGGGTCTAAAAGAGACCCAGTACTTC
CDR3 protein: CASSPNGQGLKETQYF

clone size: NA
D gene: TRBD1
J gene: TRBJ2-2
V gene: TRBV7-9
CDR3 DNA: TGTGCCAGCAGCCCCTCCGGGACAGGGGCGGTCGGGGAGCTGTTTTTT
CDR3 protein: CASSPSGTGAVGELFF

clone size: once
D gene: TRBD1
J gene: TRBJ2-3
V gene: TRBV15
CDR3 DNA: TGTGCCACCAGCAGGAGGGGGCTTTCGGATACGCAGTATTTT
CDR3 protein: CATSRRGLSDTQYF

clone size: once
D gene: TRBD2
J gene: TRBJ2-1
V gene: TRBV10-3
CDR3 DNA: TGTGCCATCAGTGAGTCCTCCGGACTAGCATTAGAGCAGTTCTTC
CDR3 protein: CAISESSGLALEQFF

clone size: once
D gene: TRBD1
J gene: TRBJ1-1
V gene: TRBV3-1/TRBV3-2
CDR3 DNA: TGTGCCAGCAGCTCGAACAGGGGAGCCACTGAAGCTTTCTTT
CDR3 protein: CASSSNRGATEAFF

clone size: NA
D gene: NA
J gene: TRBJ2-5
V gene: TRBV3-1/TRBV3-2
CDR3 DNA: TGTGCCAGCAGCCAAGACGGGACACCCCAAGAGACCCAGTACTTC
CDR3 protein: CASSQDGTPQETQYF

clone size: NA
D gene: NA
J gene: TRBJ1-3
V gene: TRBV2
CDR3 DNA: TGTGCCAGCATTTCGGAACAGGTCCTTGGAAACACCATATATTTT
CDR3 protein: CASISEQVLGNTIYF

clone size: NA
D gene: NA
J gene: TRBJ1-3
V gene: TRBV3-1/TRBV3-2
CDR3 DNA: TGTGCCAGCAGCCAAGTACCAGCGAGAGGAAACACCATATATTTT
CDR3 protein: CASSQVPARGNTIYF

clone size: NA
D gene: NA
J gene: TRBJ2-1
V gene: TRBV7-9
CDR3 DNA: TGTGCCAGCAGCTTAGGGCAGGGGAGCAATGAGCAGTTCTTC
CDR3 protein: CASSLGQGSNEQFF

clone size: NA
D gene: TRBD2
J gene: TRBJ2-1
V gene: TRBV28
CDR3 DNA: TGTGCCAGCAGTTTACAGCGGGGGAACAATGAGCAGTTCTTC
CDR3 protein: CASSLQRGNNEQFF

clone size: NA
D gene: NA
J gene: TRBJ1-2
V gene: TRBV6-5
CDR3 DNA: TGTGCCAGCAGACGGCACAGGGACTATGGCTACACCTTC
CDR3 protein: CASRRHRDYGYTF

clone size: NA
D gene: NA
J gene: TRBJ1-4
V gene: TRBV7-9
CDR3 DNA: TGTGCCAGCAGCTTAAGGGGGAATGGGGGCGCGCCTAATGAAAAACTGTTTTTT
CDR3 protein: CASSLRGNGGAPNEKLFF

clone size: NA
D gene: NA
J gene: TRBJ1-4
V gene: TRBV5-1
CDR3 DNA: TGCGCCAGCGCCCCCCGGGAGGGGTTCCCTGGGCGAATTAATGAAAAACTGTTTTTT
CDR3 protein: CASAPREGFPGRINEKLFF

clone size: NA
D gene: TRBD2
J gene: TRBJ2-3
V gene: TRBV5-1
CDR3 DNA: TGCGCCAGCAGCACCCAACCCCAGGGACTAGCGGCAGATACGCAGTATTTT
CDR3 protein: CASSTQPQGLAADTQYF

clone size: once
D gene: TRBD1
J gene: TRBJ1-2
V gene: TRBV14
CDR3 DNA: TGTGCCAGCAGCGCGACACAGGGGGGCTATGGCTACACCTTC
CDR3 protein: CASSATQGGYGYTF

clone size: NA
D gene: NA
J gene: TRBJ1-1
V gene: TRBV5-5
CDR3 DNA: TGTGCCAGCAGCTTGACAGGCCGTGGGAACACTGAAGCTTTCTTT
CDR3 protein: CASSLTGRGNTEAFF

clone size: NA
D gene: TRBD2
J gene: TRBJ2-1
V gene: TRBV5-1
CDR3 DNA: TGCGCCAGCAGCTTTTCCAGCCACGGGGGGTCCTCCTACAATGAGCAGTTCTTC
CDR3 protein: CASSFSSHGGSSYNEQFF

clone size: NA
D gene: TRBD2
J gene: TRBJ2-3
V gene: TRBV4-2
CDR3 DNA: TGTGCCAGCAGCCAAGCCATCTCTAGCGGGTTAACAGATACGCAGTATTTT
CDR3 protein: CASSQAISSGLTDTQYF

clone size: NA
D gene: TRBD2
J gene: TRBJ2-3
V gene: TRBV9
CDR3 DNA: TGTGCCAGCAGCGAGTGGGAAGCGGGGGGCCTAACTAGCACAGATACGCAGTATTTT
CDR3 protein: CASSEWEAGGLTSTDTQYF

clone size: few
D gene: NA
J gene: TRBJ2-1
V gene: TRBV6-1
CDR3 DNA: TGTGCCAGCAGTGACCTTCTAGTAAATGAGCAGTTCTTC
CDR3 protein: CASSDLLVNEQFF

clone size: NA
D gene: TRBD1
J gene: TRBJ1-6
V gene: TRBV6-5
CDR3 DNA: TGTGCCAGCAGCATACAACAGGGGATTAATTCACCCCTCCACTTT
CDR3 protein: CASSIQQGINSPLHF

clone size: NA
D gene: NA
J gene: TRBJ1-4
V gene: TRBV9
CDR3 DNA: TGTGCCAGCAGCGCGGGGGACACTAATGAAAAACTGTTTTTT
CDR3 protein: CASSAGDTNEKLFF

clone size: NA
D gene: TRBD2
J gene: TRBJ2-2
V gene: TRBV19
CDR3 DNA: TGTGCCAGTACCACCCGGGGGGGACTAGCGGGCGCCGGGGAGCTGTTTTTT
CDR3 protein: CASTTRGGLAGAGELFF

clone size: NA
D gene: NA
J gene: TRBJ1-5
V gene: TRBV27
CDR3 DNA: TGTGCCAGCAGTTTAAGGACAACTTCCGCTCCCCAGCATTTT
CDR3 protein: CASSLRTTSAPQHF

clone size: NA
D gene: NA
J gene: TRBJ1-6
V gene: TRBV10-3
CDR3 DNA: TGTGCCATCAGTGACGATGGACGCGGGGGGCGGTCACCCCTCCACTTT
CDR3 protein: CAISDDGRGGRSPLHF

clone size: NA
D gene: TRBD1
J gene: TRBJ1-6
V gene: TRBV9
CDR3 DNA: TGTGCCAGCAGCGTAGCCGGGACAGAGAATTCACCCCTCCACTTT
CDR3 protein: CASSVAGTENSPLHF

clone size: NA
D gene: TRBD1
J gene: TRBJ1-1
V gene: TRBV27
CDR3 DNA: TGTGCCAGCAGTTTATTTATGGGGACAGAGGCTTTCTTT
CDR3 protein: CASSLFMGTEAFF

clone size: NA
D gene: NA
J gene: TRBJ1-1
V gene: TRBV18
CDR3 DNA: TGTGCCAGCTCACCTCCAGGGTCCCTGAAAGGGAACACTGAAGCTTTCTTT
CDR3 protein: CASSPPGSLKGNTEAFF

clone size: NA
D gene: TRBD1
J gene: TRBJ1-4
V gene: TRBV18
CDR3 DNA: TGTGCCAGCTCAACAGGGGGCTTGGTCGAAAAACTGTTTTTT
CDR3 protein: CASSTGGLVEKLFF

clone size: once
D gene: NA
J gene: TRBJ1-1
V gene: TRBV18
CDR3 DNA: TGTGCCAGCTCCACCAACAGGGCCACTGAAGCTTTCTTT
CDR3 protein: CASSTNRATEAFF

clone size: NA
D gene: NA
J gene: TRBJ2-7
V gene: TRBV5-1
CDR3 DNA: TGCGCCAGCAGCGTCCTGACGGGAGACTACGAGCAGTACTTC
CDR3 protein: CASSVLTGDYEQYF

clone size: NA
D gene: NA
J gene: TRBJ1-2
V gene: TRBV7-9
CDR3 DNA: TGTGCCAGCAGCTTCTCTGGTCGAGAGGGTGGCTACACCTTC
CDR3 protein: CASSFSGREGGYTF

clone size: NA
D gene: TRBD1
J gene: TRBJ1-5
V gene: TRBV2
CDR3 DNA: TGTGCCAGCAAGGGGACAGGGAATCAGCCCCAGCATTTT
CDR3 protein: CASKGTGNQPQHF

clone size: few
D gene: NA
J gene: TRBJ1-1
V gene: TRBV6-5
CDR3 DNA: TGTGCCAGCAGTTTAAGTCCCGGTTTGTACACTGAAGCTTTCTTT
CDR3 protein: CASSLSPGLYTEAFF

clone size: once
D gene: NA
J gene: TRBJ1-6
V gene: TRBV4-1
CDR3 DNA: TGCGCCAGCAGGCTAGACTTTAATTCACCCCTCCACTTT
CDR3 protein: CASRLDFNSPLHF

clone size: NA
D gene: NA
J gene: TRBJ2-5
V gene: TRBV7-9
CDR3 DNA: TGTGCCAGCAGCTCATCCTCTAGGGGAGAGACCCAGTACTTC
CDR3 protein: CASSSSSRGETQYF

clone size: NA
D gene: NA
J gene: TRBJ1-1
V gene: TRBV2
CDR3 DNA: TGTGCCAGCAGTGAATGGCAGGAGGGTGCTTTCTTT
CDR3 protein: CASSEWQEGAFF

clone size: once
D gene: NA
J gene: TRBJ1-6
V gene: TRBV28
CDR3 DNA: TGTGCCAGCAGTTTATCCCTTCTGCGGGGAGGGAATTCACCCCTCCACTTT
CDR3 protein: CASSLSLLRGGNSPLHF

clone size: NA
D gene: NA
J gene: TRBJ1-2
V gene: TRBV25-1
CDR3 DNA: TGTGCCAGCAGTGAATATGGGCCCGGAGGGCGCGGCTATGGCTACACCTTC
CDR3 protein: CASSEYGPGGRGYGYTF